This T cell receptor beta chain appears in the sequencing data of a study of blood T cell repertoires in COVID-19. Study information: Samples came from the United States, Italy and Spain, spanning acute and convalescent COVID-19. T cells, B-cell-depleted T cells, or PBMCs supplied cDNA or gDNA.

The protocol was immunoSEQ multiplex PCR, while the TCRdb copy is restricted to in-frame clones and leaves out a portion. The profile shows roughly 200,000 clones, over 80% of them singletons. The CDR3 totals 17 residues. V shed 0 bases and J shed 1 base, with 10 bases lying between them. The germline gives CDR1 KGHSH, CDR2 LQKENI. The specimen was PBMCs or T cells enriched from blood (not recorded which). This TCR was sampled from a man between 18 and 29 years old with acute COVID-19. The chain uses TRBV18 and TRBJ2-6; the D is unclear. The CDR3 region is CASSPPAGGSGANVLTF. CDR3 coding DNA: TGTGCCAGCTCACCACCGGCAGGTGGGTCTGGGGCCAACGTCCTGACTTTC.